The entry that follows covers one T cell receptor beta chain sequence. The sample originates from a study of early stage breast cancer tumors. Only in-frame clones appear in the TCRdb table, and some are missing; sequencing was by immunoSEQ multiplex PCR. The data hold several thousand clones, with 71% observed a single time. V lost 1 base, J lost 0 bases, and 4 bases stayed unmatched. The CDR3 length is 16 residues. Per germline, CDR1 LGHNA and CDR2 YSLEER. The sample consisted of normal breast tissue next to the tumor. The chain uses TRBV4-3 and TRBJ2-5; 8 bases fit TRBD2. The clonotype originates from a person aged 55 to 69 with breast cancer. CDR3 region: CASSQGSGNHQETQYF. The CDR3 DNA reads TGCGCCAGCAGCCAAGGTAGCGGGAATCACCAAGAGACCCAGTACTTC.